The clone carrying this T cell receptor (beta chain) showed up just a few times. The data were taken from a study of molecular identifiers for immune sequencing clone quantification. In germline, CDR1 is SQVTM, CDR2 ANQGSEA. V lost 5 bases, J lost 0 bases, and 1 base stayed unmatched. This CDR3 is built from 13 residues. Bulk TCR libraries were made with methods that had been previously described and with listed TCR primers. MiXCR, applied by TCRdb to the PCR reads, yields one record per CDR3 protein. The table lists about 67,000 distinct CDR3 sequences, around 17% of them singletons. The material sequenced was naive CD8+ T cells from blood, with Jurkat cell RNA spiked in. Subset: FACS-sorted CD8+CD4-CCR7+CD45RA+ naive T cells. The source is a human donor in good health. Some libraries in this study had Jurkat cell RNA spiked in. This chain connects TRBV29-1 to TRBJ2-1; 7 nucleotides match TRBD2. The CDR3 region is CSVRGSSYNEQFF. The CDR3 DNA sequence: TGCAGCGTTCGCGGGAGCTCCTACAATGAGCAGTTCTTC.